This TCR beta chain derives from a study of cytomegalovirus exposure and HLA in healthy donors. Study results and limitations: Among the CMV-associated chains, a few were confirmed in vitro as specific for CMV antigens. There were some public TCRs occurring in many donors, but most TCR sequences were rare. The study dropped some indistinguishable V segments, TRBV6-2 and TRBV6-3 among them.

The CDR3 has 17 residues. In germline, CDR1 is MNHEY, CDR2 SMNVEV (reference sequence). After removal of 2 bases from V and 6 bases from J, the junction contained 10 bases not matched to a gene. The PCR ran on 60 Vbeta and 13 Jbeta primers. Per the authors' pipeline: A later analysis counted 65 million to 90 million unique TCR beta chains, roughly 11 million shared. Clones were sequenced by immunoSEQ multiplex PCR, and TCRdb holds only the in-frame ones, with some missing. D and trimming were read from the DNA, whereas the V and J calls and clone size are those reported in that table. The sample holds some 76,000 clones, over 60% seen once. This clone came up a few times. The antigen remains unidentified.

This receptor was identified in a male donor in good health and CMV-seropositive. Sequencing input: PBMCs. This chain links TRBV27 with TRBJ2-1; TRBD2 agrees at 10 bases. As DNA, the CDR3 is TGTGCCAGCAGTTTAATGTTCTTGGGGACTAGCGCCAATGAGCAGTTCTTC. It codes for CASSLMFLGTSANEQFF.